Following are 29 T cell receptor beta chains from one sample sequenced in a study of shared clonotypes between healthy human individuals. Clones were read by immunoSEQ multiplex PCR, and TCRdb kept only the in-frame ones, dropping some. The sample carries about 710,000 clones, around 73% recorded once. The sequenced material came from memory CD4+ T cells sorted from blood. Subset of the sample: CD45RA-negative fraction. These receptors were obtained from a woman aged 30 to 39 in good health.

This clone has just a few counts. The V gene is TRBV27, the J gene TRBJ1-2, with D possibly TRBD1 on 5 matching bases. The germline gives CDR1 MNHEY, CDR2 SMNVEV (reference sequence). The V gene lost 4 bases and the J gene lost 5 bases, with 11 bases spanning the gap. This CDR3 comprises 13 residues. The CDR3 DNA reads TGTGCCAGCAGTTCCCAAGGGGTATATGGCTACACCTTC. Its translation is CASSSQGVYGYTF.

The CDR3 protein is CASSYRGVGTDTQYF. CDR3 DNA: TGTGCCAGCAGTTACCGCGGGGTCGGGACAGATACGCAGTATTTT. The J gene is TRBJ2-3, the V gene TRBV6-5, with D perhaps matching TRBD2 (6 bases). Trimming took 2 bases from V and 3 from J, leaving 12 bases between them. The CDR3 extends over 15 amino acids. Looked up from germline, CDR1 is MNHEY and CDR2 is SVGAGI.

The V call is TRBV2, the J call TRBJ2-5; D is possibly TRBD2 (6 bases). This CDR3 contains 15 residues. The V gene lost 3 bases and the J gene lost 1 base, with 12 bases spanning the gap. CDR1 and CDR2 (germline): SNHLY, FYNNEI. The CDR3: CASSDQWTTQETQYF. DNA of the CDR3: TGTGCCAGCAGTGACCAATGGACTACCCAAGAGACCCAGTACTTC.

In this sample, this clone turned up a few times. V usage is TRBV6-6 and J usage is TRBJ2-1; 11 bases line up with TRBD2. The length of the CDR3 is 15 residues. The ends lost 6 bases at V and 3 bases at J; junction bases unmatched: 4. Germline V gives CDR1 MNHNY, CDR2 SVGAGI (reference sequence). CDR3 sequence reads: CASSSTSGIYNEQFF. In nucleotides, the CDR3 is TGTGCCAGCAGCTCGACTAGCGGGATCTACAATGAGCAGTTCTTC.

This clone appeared once. The chain is built from TRBV25-1 and TRBJ2-1; 9 bases line up with TRBD1. The CDR3 is 16 residues long. Germline-derived CDR1 and CDR2 are MGHDK and SYGVNS. V trimming: 4 bases; J trimming: 6 bases; junction bases outside the gene matches: 10. In DNA, the CDR3 is TGTGCCAGCAGTGCGATGGGGGGACAGGGCCCCAATGAGCAGTTCTTC. Amino acids: CASSAMGGQGPNEQFF.

This clone occurred many times. The chain links TRBV4-1 to TRBJ1-5, with TRBD1 matching over 10 bases. This CDR3 is 16 amino acids long. CDR1 is MGHRA, CDR2 YSYEKL, per germline. The J segment lost 5 bases and the V segment lost 1 base, leaving 5 bases of the junction unmatched. CDR3: CASSQGPGQGYQPQHF. The CDR3 DNA is TGCGCCAGCAGCCAAGGCCCGGGACAGGGGTATCAGCCCCAGCATTTT.

This clone occurred a few times. V and J are TRBV4-1 and TRBJ2-3; D not certain. The CDR3 loop spans 16 amino acids. With 0 bases removed from V and 4 bases from J, the gap between germline ends came to 14 bases. CDR1 is MGHRA, CDR2 YSYEKL, per germline. In nucleotides, the CDR3 is TGCGCCAGCAGCCAAGAGGTCAGGAACTACCCAGATACGCAGTATTTT. Its translation: CASSQEVRNYPDTQYF.

The rearrangement joins TRBV5-1 to TRBJ2-6; no reliable D call. V lost 0 bases and J lost 4, with 5 bases in between. Germline V gene data show CDR1 as SGHRS and CDR2 as YFSETQ. The CDR3 runs to 14 residues. CDR3 in amino acids: CASSLESGANVLTF. In nucleotides, the CDR3 is TGCGCCAGCAGCTTGGAGAGCGGGGCCAACGTCCTGACTTTC.

In this sample, this clone turned up once. The V gene is TRBV6-5, the J gene TRBJ1-5; no firm D call. There are 15 residues in the CDR3. With 6 bases removed from V and 6 bases from J, the gap between germline ends came to 18 bases. CDR1 is MNHEY and CDR2 is SVGAGI in the germline V gene. This chain's CDR3 is CASSPAPARGQPQHF. The CDR3, as DNA: TGTGCCAGCAGCCCCGCACCCGCGCGTGGTCAGCCCCAGCATTTT.

This CDR3 is CASSEGVVSGNTIYF. The CDR3 bases are TGTGCCAGCAGTGAAGGAGTAGTCTCTGGAAACACCATATATTTT. The chain uses TRBV6-1 and TRBJ1-3; D gene unclear. Deletions cut 1 base from V and 0 bases from J, with 7 bases between. CDR1 and CDR2 from the germline V gene are MNHNS and SASEGT. The CDR3 is 15 amino acids.

The gene calls are TRBV28 and TRBJ1-1, with D unclear. The CDR3 extends over 15 amino acids. V shed 2 bases and J shed 6 bases, with 16 bases lying between them. The V gene's germline CDR1 is MDHEN and CDR2 SYDVKM. The chain's CDR3 is CASSLDAALVSEAFF. The CDR3 DNA follows: TGTGCCAGCAGTTTAGACGCGGCCCTCGTATCTGAAGCTTTCTTT.

This clone was seen ten or more times. This chain uses TRBV28 with TRBJ2-3, with 11 bases lining up with TRBD2. The germline V gene has CDR1 MDHEN and CDR2 SYDVKM. The trim removed 5 bases at V and 0 bases at J, leaving 13 bases unmatched. This CDR3 is built from 19 residues. CDR3 coding DNA: TGTGCCAGCAGTCCAACCACATTAGCGGGAGGGGCTAGCACAGATACGCAGTATTTT. Translation: CASSPTTLAGGASTDTQYF.

V gene TRBV5-4 combines with J gene TRBJ2-3; the match to TRBD2 covers 8 bases. Per the germline V gene, CDR1 is SGHNT and CDR2 is YYREEE (reference sequence). The CDR3 is 14 residues long. Trimming at V came to 4 bases and at J to 2 bases, leaving 3 bases not matched to a gene. Here the CDR3 DNA reads TGTGCCAGCAGCCGGGAGGGCCCCACAGATACGCAGTATTTT. Its protein product is CASSREGPTDTQYF.

This clone has more than one count but fewer than ten. The J gene is TRBJ2-2, the V gene TRBV12-5; unclear D gene. V was pared by 5 bases and J by 5 bases, with 9 bases between. The CDR3 runs 13 residues. CDR1 is LGHNT and CDR2 is FRNRAP in the germline V gene. The CDR3 region is CASGLGFTGELFF. CDR3 nucleotides: TGTGCTAGTGGTCTAGGTTTTACCGGGGAGCTGTTTTTT.

The table lists this clone with a few counts. The same CDR3 can be traced to other DNA sequences in this sample. The V and J genes are TRBV5-1 and TRBJ1-5, with 9 bases fitting TRBD1. The germline V gene has CDR1 SGHRS and CDR2 YFSETQ. The J segment lost 7 bases and the V segment lost 0 bases, leaving 5 bases of the junction unmatched. The length of the CDR3 is 15 residues. The CDR3 DNA reads as TGCGCCAGCAGCTTGGGGGACAGGGATGGACAGCCCCAGCATTTT. Protein: CASSLGDRDGQPQHF.

This chain links TRBV4-2 with TRBJ1-2, with D possibly matching TRBD1 (6 bases). Germline V lookup: CDR1 LGHNA, CDR2 YNFKEQ. The V end was cut by 1 base, the J end by 5 bases, with 14 bases between. This CDR3 is built from 15 residues. The CDR3, as DNA: TGTGCCAGCAGCCAAGTATCAGGGGACGGGTATGGCTACACCTTC. Its protein is CASSQVSGDGYGYTF.

This clone turned up a few times. This chain links TRBV28 with TRBJ1-5, with D uncertain. The V end was cut by 7 bases, the J end by 4 bases, with 17 bases between. The CDR3 covers 15 residues. The germline CDR1 and CDR2 sequences are MDHEN and SYDVKM. The CDR3 DNA follows: TGTGCCAGCATTTTGTCTAAAGGGAGGAATCAGCCCCAGCATTTT. Translating it yields CASILSKGRNQPQHF. Full variable domain (rest looked up from reference TRBV28 and TRBJ1-5): DVKVTQSSRYLVKRTGEKVFLECVQDMDHENMFWYRQDPGLGLRLIYFSYDVKMKEKGDIPEGYSVSREKKERFSLILESASTNQTSMYLCASILSKGRNQPQHFGDGTRLSIL.

The chain couples TRBV4-2 to TRBJ2-3, with D perhaps TRBD2 (6 bases). CDR1 is LGHNA and CDR2 is YNFKEQ in the germline V gene. The CDR3 extends over 18 amino acids. V lost 0 bases, J lost 3 bases, and 19 bases lay in between. The CDR3 bases are TGTGCCAGCAGCCAAGAAGTGGACACGGGAGTGGGGACAGATACGCAGTATTTT. Translating gives CASSQEVDTGVGTDTQYF.

The chain joins TRBV30 to TRBJ1-5; no firm D call. From germline, CDR1 is GTSNPN and CDR2 SVGIG (reference sequence). The CDR3 covers 13 residues. V was trimmed by 0 bases and J by 9 bases, leaving 12 bases between them. The CDR3 sequence is CAWSVHAVSPQHF. CDR3 coding DNA: TGTGCCTGGAGTGTACATGCGGTTTCGCCCCAGCATTTT. Filled out from reference TRBV30 and TRBJ1-5, the complete variable domain reads SQTIHQWPATLVQPVGSPLSLECTVEGTSNPNLYWYRQAAGRGLQLLFYSVGIGQISSEVPQNLSASRPQDRQFILSSKKLLLSDSGFYLCAWSVHAVSPQHFGDGTRLSIL.

This sequence joins TRBV19 and TRBJ2-5; D is possibly TRBD1 or TRBD2 (6 bases each). This CDR3 has 13 residues. The V and J ends lost 5 bases and 7 bases respectively, with 14 bases between them. Germline lookup yields CDR1 LNHDA and CDR2 SQIVND (reference sequence). CDR3 region: CASSYDRRGTQYF. For the CDR3, the DNA is TGTGCCAGTAGTTACGACAGGAGGGGGACCCAGTACTTC.

This chain uses TRBV18 with TRBJ2-7; D call uncertain. Trimming removed 0 bases at V and 6 bases at J, with 6 bases between. Germline values: CDR1 KGHSH, CDR2 LQKENI. This CDR3 has 12 amino acids. CDR3 in amino acids: CASSPPGGEQYF. The CDR3 DNA reads as TGTGCCAGCTCACCACCCGGCGGCGAGCAGTACTTC.

The rearrangement links TRBV6-1 to TRBJ2-7, with 9 nucleotides matching TRBD2. This CDR3 is built from 15 residues. The V and J ends lost 6 bases and 2 bases, in that order; junction bases with no gene match: 8. The V gene's germline CDR1 is MNHNS and CDR2 SASEGT. The chain's CDR3 is CASRAPGLAPYEQYF. The CDR3 nucleotides are TGTGCCAGCAGAGCACCGGGACTAGCTCCCTACGAGCAGTACTTC.

A remark on this clone: Additional DNA sequences in this sample encode the identical CDR3. V usage is TRBV18 and J usage is TRBJ1-1; D is unresolved. V lost 3 bases and J 1 base, leaving 6 bases between the germline ends. CDR3 length: 13 amino acids. Germline CDR1 reads KGHSH; CDR2 reads LQKENI. The DNA for the CDR3 is TGTGCCAGCTCACCCGCGGCGAACACTGAAGCTTTCTTT. Translating it yields CASSPAANTEAFF.

The rearrangement joins TRBV28 to TRBJ2-1; 7 bases are shared with TRBD1. Germline CDR1 MDHEN, CDR2 SYDVKM. The CDR3 runs to 16 residues. V dropped 1 base and J dropped 4; count of bases not matched to a gene: 7. The DNA for the CDR3 is TGTGCCAGCAGTTTATTGGCAGGGGGTTTGTACAATGAGCAGTTCTTC. This encodes CASSLLAGGLYNEQFF.

In its sample, this clone was seen many times. CDR3 bases: TGTGCCAGCAGCCCCGGACTGACCTCTGGGGCCAACGTCCTGACTTTC. Translated: CASSPGLTSGANVLTF. The chain carries TRBV7-8 and TRBJ2-6; D might be TRBD2 (5 bases). The germline CDR1 and CDR2 sequences are SGHVS and FQNEAQ. Trimming shortened V by 5 bases and J by 0 bases, and 11 bases separated the two germline ends. The CDR3 runs to 16 residues.

The chain recombines TRBV6-6 with TRBJ1-1; D uncertain. This CDR3 contains 13 residues. Per germline, CDR1 MNHNY and CDR2 SVGAGI (reference sequence). Between the trimmed V and J ends, which lost 2 bases and 3 bases, there was a span of 7 bases. CDR3 protein: CASSYEEDTEAFF. CDR3 DNA sequence: TGTGCCAGCAGTTACGAGGAGGACACTGAAGCTTTCTTT.

This clone has at least ten counts. The rearrangement links TRBV5-1 to TRBJ2-1; tentative D call: TRBD1 (5 bases). CDR1 and CDR2 (germline): SGHRS, YFSETQ. The CDR3 contains 14 residues. Deletions cut 2 bases from V and 5 bases from J, with 11 bases between. CDR3 loop: CASSLGTGNNEQFF. The CDR3 DNA follows: TGCGCCAGCAGCTTAGGAACAGGAAACAATGAGCAGTTCTTC.

The chain recombines TRBV29-1 with TRBJ2-1, with TRBD2 as a possible D gene (6 bases). Germline CDR1 SQVTM, CDR2 ANQGSEA. Trimming pared 7 bases from V and 1 base from J, leaving 11 bases between. This CDR3 has 13 residues. CDR3 bases: TGCAGCGGCGGGACTCTTTCCTACAATGAGCAGTTCTTC. Its translation: CSGGTLSYNEQFF.

The CDR3 DNA is TGTGCCAGCAGCCAAGCACTAGCCCTCGGCGCAGATACGCAGTATTTT. The encoded protein is CASSQALALGADTQYF. The chain carries TRBV14 and TRBJ2-3; weak D call: TRBD2 (6 bases). V was trimmed by 1 base and J by 4 bases, leaving 15 bases between them. The V gene's germline CDR1 is SGHDN and CDR2 FVKESK. The CDR3 contains 16 residues.